These 28 T cell receptor beta chains were all obtained from the same sample, sequenced in a study of blood T cell repertoires in COVID-19. TCRdb's copy holds only in-frame clones and misses some; the assay was immunoSEQ multiplex PCR. This sample yields around 79,000 clones, of which about 88% are seen a single time; about 9.6% belongs to the top ten. The sequencing input was peripheral blood. The receptors derive from a human donor in a cohort sampled during active COVID-19.

This clone was detected only once. The chain is built from TRBV4-2 and TRBJ1-1; TRBD1 matches at 7 bases. Losses at the gene ends were 4 bases for V and 1 base for J; bases not matched to a gene: 3. Germline V gene lookup returns CDR1 LGHNA and CDR2 YNFKEQ. This CDR3 comprises 14 residues. The CDR3 DNA follows: TGTGCCAGCAGCCCGGGACAGCAGAACACTGAAGCTTTCTTT. Translating it yields CASSPGQQNTEAFF.

This chain uses TRBV7-9 with TRBJ1-4; 8 bases are shared with TRBD1. There are 15 residues in the CDR3. From germline, CDR1 is SEHNR and CDR2 FQNEAQ (reference sequence). Unmatched junction bases numbered 4, after V lost 5 bases and J lost 2 bases. The chain's CDR3 is CASSRQGLTNEKLFF. CDR3 in DNA: TGTGCCAGCAGCAGACAGGGGCTCACTAATGAAAAACTGTTTTTT.

The chain employs TRBV5-4 and TRBJ2-1; 9 bases map to TRBD1. The germline CDR1 and CDR2 sequences are SGHNT and YYREEE (reference sequence). The V and J ends lost 4 bases and 4 bases, in that order; junction bases with no gene match: 6. This CDR3 has 15 amino acids. The DNA for the CDR3 is TGTGCCAGCAGCCACAGGGGGCTTAGATACAATGAGCAGTTCTTC. Translation gives CASSHRGLRYNEQFF.

The V call is TRBV5-4, the J call TRBJ1-1; D may be TRBD1 (5 bases). Germline assignment: CDR1 SGHNT and CDR2 YYREEE (reference sequence). V was trimmed by 0 bases and J by 1 base, leaving 7 bases between them. The CDR3 loop spans 14 amino acids. Here the CDR3 reads CASSLVQGNTEAFF. In nucleotides, the CDR3 is TGTGCCAGCAGCTTGGTCCAGGGGAACACTGAAGCTTTCTTT.

The chain employs TRBV12-3 or TRBV12-4 and TRBJ1-4, with D possibly being TRBD1 (5 bases). V was pared by 5 bases and J by 6 bases, with 10 bases between. This CDR3 region has 13 residues. The CDR3 DNA is TGTGCCAGCAGTGACGGGGGTTATGAAAAACTGTTTTTT. Protein sequence: CASSDGGYEKLFF.

This clone was detected once. V and J are TRBV19 and TRBJ2-2; TRBD2 matches 8 bases. Germline V gene sequence: CDR1 LNHDA, CDR2 SQIVND (reference sequence). This CDR3 has 18 residues. Trimming at V came to 7 bases and at J to 5 bases, leaving 18 bases not matched to a gene. This chain's CDR3 is CASTPRYSGAEGTGELFF. CDR3 bases: TGTGCCAGTACCCCCCGGTATAGCGGGGCCGAGGGGACCGGGGAGCTGTTTTTT.

This rearrangement joins TRBV28 to TRBJ1-2; weak D call: TRBD1 (6 bases). The CDR3 has 14 amino acids. Germline CDR1 MDHEN, CDR2 SYDVKM. Deletions cut 6 bases from V and 4 bases from J, with 15 bases between. This chain's CDR3 is CASREQGGGYGYTF. The CDR3 DNA is TGTGCCAGCAGAGAACAGGGTGGAGGCTATGGCTACACCTTC.

The V and J genes are TRBV6-5 and TRBJ1-5; D not certain. Germline values: CDR1 MNHEY, CDR2 SVGAGI. The CDR3 totals 12 residues. V was cut by 2 bases and J by 9 bases, with 8 bases left in between. As DNA, the CDR3 is TGTGCCAGCAGTTACCGGGAGGGGCCCCAGCATTTT. It yields the protein CASSYREGPQHF.

V is TRBV18 and J is TRBJ2-2; no definite D call. V was cut by 5 bases and J by 0 bases, with 7 bases left in between. The CDR3 runs to 14 residues. CDR1 KGHSH and CDR2 LQKENI come from the germline V gene. CDR3 in DNA: TGTGCCAGCTCAGAGACACCGAACACCGGGGAGCTGTTTTTT. It specifies CASSETPNTGELFF.

CDR3 in amino acids: CASSAGVKAGNTIYF. DNA of the CDR3: TGTGCCAGCAGTGCAGGGGTTAAGGCTGGAAACACCATATATTTT. The J gene is TRBJ1-3, the V gene TRBV2; TRBD1 might be the D (6 bases). Germline lookup yields CDR1 SNHLY and CDR2 FYNNEI. The CDR3 contains 15 residues. V lost 4 bases and J lost 2, with 12 bases in between.

This clone has just a few counts. This chain connects TRBV2 to TRBJ2-7, with D uncertain. Germline CDR1 is SNHLY and CDR2 is FYNNEI. V lost 1 base, J lost 6 bases, and 10 bases lay in between. The CDR3 covers 13 residues. The chain's CDR3 is CASSEGATGEQYF. CDR3 sequence (DNA): TGTGCCAGCAGTGAAGGAGCTACGGGCGAGCAGTACTTC.

The chain combines TRBV9 with TRBJ1-1; D is ambiguous. The germline CDR1 and CDR2 sequences are SGDLS and YYNGEE. Trimming took off 0 bases at V and 8 bases at J, with 8 bases between the two ends. The CDR3 totals 12 residues. CDR3 coding DNA: TGTGCCAGCAGCGTAGGACTAACCGAAGCTTTCTTT. Translated: CASSVGLTEAFF.

With respect to this clone: At the DNA level, this CDR3 is encoded by other sequences in the same sample as well. This chain connects TRBV6-5 to TRBJ2-7, with 9 bases matching TRBD1. Trimming cost V 10 bases and J 1 base; bases outside gene matches: 8. The germline V gene encodes CDR1 MNHEY and CDR2 SVGAGI. CDR3 length: 14 residues. In DNA, the CDR3 is TGTGCCACCCACCCCGGGACAGGGTCCTACGAGCAGTACTTC. Translated: CATHPGTGSYEQYF.

The genes are TRBV5-1 and TRBJ2-1; D not certain. The germline V gene encodes CDR1 SGHRS and CDR2 YFSETQ. V was pared by 1 base and J by 8 bases, with 4 bases between. This CDR3 contains 11 residues. This CDR3 reads CASSLSYEQFF. CDR3 in DNA: TGCGCCAGCAGCTTGTCGTATGAGCAGTTCTTC.

This chain joins TRBV24-1 and TRBJ2-1, with D possibly TRBD2 on 6 matching bases. V was pared by 9 bases and J by 2 bases, with 16 bases between. Per germline, CDR1 KGHDR and CDR2 SFDVKD. The length of the CDR3 is 15 residues. The CDR3 coding sequence is TGTGCCACCGGGCGGGAAGGTGGCACCTACAATGAGCAGTTCTTC. Translated: CATGREGGTYNEQFF.

This sequence joins TRBV7-9 and TRBJ1-5; the match to TRBD1 covers 7 bases. J gave up 3 bases and V 3 bases, and 5 bases lay outside the gene matches. Germline assignment: CDR1 SEHNR and CDR2 FQNEAQ (reference sequence). CDR3 length equals 15 residues. The CDR3: CASSFGTVDNQPQHF. The CDR3 nucleotides are TGTGCCAGCAGCTTTGGGACAGTCGACAATCAGCCCCAGCATTTT.

There are a few counts of this clone. This sequence joins TRBV6-1 and TRBJ1-2; 8 nucleotides align to TRBD1. The CDR3 loop spans 15 amino acids. CDR1 is MNHNS, CDR2 SASEGT, per germline. The V gene end was trimmed by 0 bases and the J gene end by 2 bases; junction bases not matched to a gene: 2. The CDR3 region is CASSEATGGNYGYTF. In DNA form, the CDR3 reads TGTGCCAGCAGTGAAGCAACAGGGGGGAACTATGGCTACACCTTC.

J is TRBJ1-4 and V is TRBV3-1 (or the pseudogene TRBV3-2); D ambiguous. V lost 1 base and J lost 0, with 15 bases in between. CDR1 LGHDT and CDR2 YNNKEL come from the germline V gene (reference sequence). The CDR3 length is 18 residues. Here the CDR3 reads CASSQVLLLETTNEKLFF. The CDR3 DNA follows: TGTGCCAGCAGCCAAGTTCTTCTTCTGGAGACAACTAATGAAAAACTGTTTTTT.

The rearrangement links TRBV10-1 to TRBJ2-2; a weak D match, TRBD2 (5 bases). The CDR3 is made up of 14 amino acids. Germline values: CDR1 WNHNN, CDR2 SYGVQD (reference sequence). The germline V and J ends were trimmed by 6 bases and 0 bases, with 8 bases remaining between them. CDR3 nucleotide sequence: TGCGCCAGCAGAATGGACTCGAACACCGGGGAGCTGTTTTTT. It codes for CASRMDSNTGELFF.

The V and J genes are TRBV7-9 and TRBJ1-1; 7 bases align to TRBD1. CDR1 is SEHNR, CDR2 FQNEAQ, per germline (reference sequence). CDR3 length: 17 amino acids. The V and J ends lost 3 bases and 3 bases, in that order; junction bases with no gene match: 13. The DNA for the CDR3 is TGTGCCAGCAGCTTGCCCCAAACAGGGGCTGAGGACACTGAAGCTTTCTTT. Translated, it gives CASSLPQTGAEDTEAFF.

The sample holds one count of this clone. This chain uses TRBV3-1 (or the pseudogene TRBV3-2) with TRBJ2-1; the D gene is possibly TRBD1 (6 bases). The CDR3 consists of 16 residues. Trimming took off 0 bases at V and 4 bases at J, with 13 bases between the two ends. Germline values: CDR1 LGHDT, CDR2 YNNKEL (reference sequence). CDR3 nucleotide sequence: TGTGCCAGCAGCCAAGACTCGGGGACACCTTACAATGAGCAGTTCTTC. It is translated as CASSQDSGTPYNEQFF.

The chain's CDR3 is CASSLRTGHTEAFF. The DNA of the CDR3 is TGTGCCAGCAGCCTGCGGACAGGGCACACTGAAGCTTTCTTT. This rearrangement joins TRBV11-2 to TRBJ1-1, with TRBD1 matching over 8 bases. The length of the CDR3 is 14 residues. Per germline, CDR1 SGHAT and CDR2 FQNNGV. The V gene end was trimmed by 5 bases and the J gene end by 3 bases; junction bases not matched to a gene: 5.

This rearrangement joins TRBV21-1 to TRBJ2-1; the table's D call TRBD2 went unverified against the DNA. TRBV21-1 is marked as a pseudogene. The CDR3 consists of 15 residues. For the CDR3, the DNA is TGTGCCAGCGGCAATAGACTAGTACCCTACAATGAGCAGTTCTTC. This sequence encodes CASGNRLVPYNEQFF.

The chain uses TRBV5-4 and TRBJ2-3; tentative D call: TRBD2 (5 bases). Trimming left V 4 bases short and J 2 bases short, with 14 bases between. The germline gives CDR1 SGHNT, CDR2 YYREEE (reference sequence). This CDR3 has 15 residues. The CDR3 DNA follows: TGTGCCAGCAGCAGTGGACTGACCTCCACAGATACGCAGTATTTT. This sequence encodes CASSSGLTSTDTQYF.

The chain joins TRBV5-1 to TRBJ2-5; TRBD2 agrees at 16 bases. With V trimmed by 4 bases and J by 0 bases, 3 bases remained unmatched. Germline V gives CDR1 SGHRS, CDR2 YFSETQ. CDR3 length: 17 residues. The CDR3 is CASSPGLAGGYQETQYF. CDR3 bases: TGCGCCAGCAGCCCGGGACTAGCGGGGGGGTACCAAGAGACCCAGTACTTC.

This chain links TRBV12-3 or TRBV12-4 with TRBJ1-2; TRBD1 might be the D (6 bases). The CDR3 is made up of 11 amino acids. The V and J ends lost 6 bases and 12 bases respectively, with 14 bases between them. CDR3 in amino acids: CASRPNRVDTF. CDR3 sequence (DNA): TGTGCCAGCAGACCGAACAGGGTCGACACCTTC.

In DNA form, the CDR3 reads TGTGCCAGCAGCCCCCTGACAGGGAGGACGGCTTTCTTT. Residues: CASSPLTGRTAFF. The V and J genes are TRBV5-4 and TRBJ1-1; TRBD1 matches at 7 bases. CDR3 size: 13 residues. Germline trimming cut 4 bases from V and 11 bases from J; bases unmatched to any gene: 11. Per the germline V gene, CDR1 is SGHNT and CDR2 is YYREEE (reference sequence).

This chain links TRBV5-4 with TRBJ1-3; perhaps TRBD1 as D (5 bases). The ends were cut back, 0 bases at V and 2 bases at J, with 18 bases in the middle. The length of the CDR3 is 18 residues. The germline V gene has CDR1 SGHNT and CDR2 YYREEE (reference sequence). This CDR3 reads CASSLAANPGGTGNTIYF. The DNA of the CDR3 is TGTGCCAGCAGCTTGGCCGCCAACCCCGGGGGAACTGGAAACACCATATATTTT.